These T cell receptor beta chains were read from a single sample in a study of CD8+ T cells in alopecia areata. Profiling relied on immunoSEQ multiplex PCR, and the TCRdb table lists in-frame clones only, not all of them. The sample shows around 150,000 clones, around 60% of them seen only once. The source material was CD4+ T cells sorted from blood, sampled at week 24, from a patient treated with tofacitinib. These receptors were collected from a human donor with alopecia areata. CDR3s include the opening cysteine and the closing phenylalanine or tryptophan. A D gene is named only where the DNA matches it firmly. Rows give clone size only sometimes, using once, few, many, or a class for an expanded clone.

clone_size	j_call	d_call	v_call	cdr3_aa	cdr3_nt
-	TRBJ1-4	TRBD1	TRBV25-1	CASTGTGPLFF	TGTGCCAGCACCGGGACAGGGCCACTGTTTTTT
-	TRBJ2-7	-	TRBV30	CAWSVPGGNYEQYF	TGTGCCTGGAGTGTACCAGGGGGGAACTACGAGCAGTACTTC
once	TRBJ2-7	-	TRBV7-9	CASSAGHQAIYEQYF	TGTGCCAGCAGCGCGGGACATCAGGCCATATACGAGCAGTACTTC
many	TRBJ1-6	-	TRBV10-2	CASSTQGAYNSPLHF	TGCGCCAGCAGTACGCAGGGAGCATATAATTCACCCCTCCACTTT
-	TRBJ1-1	TRBD1	TRBV5-1	CASREQTGYRAEAFF	TGCGCCAGCAGAGAACAGACAGGGTATAGGGCTGAAGCTTTCTTT
-	TRBJ1-1	-	TRBV30	CAWSVGWAEAFF	TGTGCCTGGAGTGTCGGGTGGGCTGAAGCTTTCTTT
few	TRBJ1-2	TRBD1	TRBV29-1	CSVGGPNYGYTF	TGCAGCGTAGGGGGCCCTAACTATGGCTACACCTTC
-	TRBJ2-3	-	TRBV29-1	CSVDMEGGNTDTQYF	TGCAGCGTTGATATGGAGGGCGGGAACACAGATACGCAGTATTTT
once	TRBJ2-7	TRBD1	TRBV5-1	CASSRPGTGSYEQYF	TGCGCCAGCAGCCGTCCCGGGACAGGGTCCTACGAGCAGTACTTC
-	TRBJ1-2	-	TRBV29-1	CSVVDRYYGYTF	TGCAGCGTTGTAGACAGATATTATGGCTACACCTTC
-	TRBJ1-2	-	TRBV15	CATSRFLTAQNYGYTF	TGTGCCACCAGCAGATTTCTGACAGCGCAAAACTATGGCTACACCTTC
-	TRBJ2-7	TRBD2	TRBV27	CASSLSNLGLAGGREQYF	TGTGCCAGCAGTTTATCGAACTTGGGACTAGCGGGGGGCCGAGAGCAGTACTTC
few	TRBJ2-7	TRBD1	TRBV19	CATSRDRAVEQYF	TGTGCCACCAGCCGGGACAGGGCGGTCGAGCAGTACTTC
-	TRBJ1-1	-	TRBV19	CASSIIENTEAFF	TGTGCCAGTAGTATTATCGAGAACACTGAAGCTTTCTTT
-	TRBJ1-6	-	TRBV29-1	CSLGTGDNSPLHF	TGCAGCTTGGGGACGGGGGATAATTCACCCCTCCACTTT
few	TRBJ1-6	TRBD1	TRBV6-5	CASSYSRTGGNSPLHF	TGTGCCAGCAGTTACTCGAGGACAGGGGGAAATTCACCCCTCCACTTT
-	TRBJ2-7	-	TRBV29-1	CSVRRSYEQYF	TGCAGCGTCCGAAGGTCCTACGAGCAGTACTTC
-	TRBJ1-1	-	TRBV30	CAWSRRATNTEAFF	TGTGCCTGGAGTCGCCGGGCCACGAACACTGAAGCTTTCTTT
-	TRBJ2-5	-	TRBV5-6	CASSLEKGGKTQYF	TGTGCCAGCAGCTTGGAAAAGGGGGGAAAGACCCAGTACTTC
few	TRBJ2-3	-	TRBV29-1	CSVEDGSDRTDTQYF	TGCAGCGTTGAAGACGGGAGCGACCGCACAGATACGCAGTATTTT
few	TRBJ2-7	TRBD2	TRBV2	CASSESPRGGAYEQYF	TGTGCCAGCAGTGAGTCTCCTCGCGGGGGGGCCTACGAGCAGTACTTC
few	TRBJ1-2	-	TRBV6-5	CASGANYGYTF	TGTGCCAGCGGGGCGAACTATGGCTACACCTTC
-	TRBJ2-7	-	TRBV4-1	CASSQEVPSYEQYF	TGCGCCAGCAGCCAAGAGGTTCCTAGCTACGAGCAGTACTTC
-	TRBJ1-5	-	TRBV10-2	CASSTQGTNQPQHF	TGCGCCAGCAGTACTCAGGGAACTAATCAGCCCCAGCATTTT
-	TRBJ1-1	-	TRBV7-9	CASSRDSANVHTEAFF	TGTGCCAGCAGCCGGGATTCAGCTAACGTCCACACTGAAGCTTTCTTT